These 4 T cell receptor beta chains came from one sample sequenced in a study of chemoradiotherapy in HPV16-positive cancers. Clones were sequenced by immunoSEQ multiplex PCR, and TCRdb holds only the in-frame ones, with some missing. Of 9,500 to 15,000 clones listed, just under 80% were seen once; the top ten hold approximately 2.4%. The sample here was taken from a patient who underwent chemoradiotherapy. The receptors were sampled from a human donor with HPV-associated anogenital cancer.

This rearrangement joins TRBV11-3 to TRBJ1-1; weak D call: TRBD1 (5 bases). This CDR3 has 13 amino acids. The V gene lost 6 bases and the J gene lost 6 bases, with 14 bases spanning the gap. The V gene's germline CDR1 is SGHNT and CDR2 YENEEA. Here the CDR3 reads CASRGGVGAEAFF. In nucleotides, the CDR3 is TGTGCCAGCAGGGGGGGAGTCGGCGCTGAAGCTTTCTTT.

This chain joins TRBV19 and TRBJ1-6, with D unclear. Germline lookup yields CDR1 LNHDA and CDR2 SQIVND (reference sequence). The CDR3 has 15 amino acids. The V end lost 5 bases, the J end lost 7 bases, and 15 bases lay between the germline ends. CDR3 sequence (DNA): TGTGCCAGTAGTCCCAACGGGCGTTCGAATTCACCCCTCCACTTT. Protein sequence: CASSPNGRSNSPLHF.

The V and J genes are TRBV2 and TRBJ2-3; the match to TRBD2 covers 7 bases. Germline V CDR1 and CDR2: SNHLY, FYNNEI. With V trimmed by 6 bases and J by 6 bases, 6 bases remained unmatched. The CDR3 has 13 amino acids. CDR3 nucleotides: TGTGCCAGCAGGGAAAAGACTAGCGATACGCAGTATTTT. It encodes CASREKTSDTQYF.

The CDR3 is CASSIGTSGTDTQYF. The CDR3 DNA is TGTGCCAGCAGCATCGGGACTAGCGGCACAGATACGCAGTATTTT. This chain uses TRBV7-8 with TRBJ2-3, with 10 bases that match TRBD2. CDR1 and CDR2 (germline): SGHVS, FQNEAQ. This CDR3 is 15 amino acids long. The V and J ends lost 5 bases and 1 base, in that order; junction bases with no gene match: 3.